Listed below are T cell receptor beta chains from one sample, sequenced in a study of cytomegalovirus exposure and HLA in healthy donors. Assay used: immunoSEQ multiplex PCR; TCRdb lists only in-frame clones, some missing. This sample yields over 90,000 clones, of which 70% to 75% are seen a single time; under 4.5% belongs to the top ten. The specimen sequenced was PBMCs. These receptors were taken from a man in his forties in good health and CMV-seronegative. Each CDR3 is given with its conserved first and last residue. D genes are given only for firm matches. Part of the rows lack a size; the others show once, few, many or a class for expanded clones.

j_call: TRBJ2-7; d_call: TRBD2; clone_size: .; v_call: TRBV10-3; cdr3_nt: TGTGCCATCAGTTCTCTAGCGGGGGGCGCGTACGAGCAGTACTTC; cdr3_aa: CAISSLAGGAYEQYF
j_call: TRBJ2-3; d_call: .; clone_size: .; v_call: TRBV6-1; cdr3_nt: TGTGCCAGCAGTGAATTTGCAGCAGGGGATACGCAGTATTTT; cdr3_aa: CASSEFAAGDTQYF
j_call: TRBJ2-1; d_call: TRBD1; clone_size: .; v_call: TRBV7-9; cdr3_nt: TGTGCCAGCAGCTTACGGGACAGCGAGCAGTTCTTC; cdr3_aa: CASSLRDSEQFF
j_call: TRBJ2-7; d_call: .; clone_size: .; v_call: TRBV28; cdr3_nt: TGTGCCAGCAGTTTGGCAGGGCCCTACGAGCAGTACTTC; cdr3_aa: CASSLAGPYEQYF
j_call: TRBJ1-5; d_call: TRBD1; clone_size: .; v_call: TRBV2; cdr3_nt: TGTGCCAGCAGTTTCCGGGACAGGAATCAGCCCCAGCATTTT; cdr3_aa: CASSFRDRNQPQHF
j_call: TRBJ2-7; d_call: TRBD2; clone_size: .; v_call: TRBV7-9; cdr3_nt: TGTGCCAGCAGCGTAGATGGGGGGGTGGCCTACGAGCAGTACTTC; cdr3_aa: CASSVDGGVAYEQYF
j_call: TRBJ2-5; d_call: TRBD1; clone_size: .; v_call: TRBV14; cdr3_nt: TGTGCCAGCAGCCGCCAGACGTCGGACAGGGGGGAGACCCAGTACTTC; cdr3_aa: CASSRQTSDRGETQYF
j_call: TRBJ2-3; d_call: TRBD2; clone_size: once; v_call: TRBV2; cdr3_nt: TGTGCCAGCAGGAACCTAGCGGCAGATACGCAGTATTTT; cdr3_aa: CASRNLAADTQYF
j_call: TRBJ1-2; d_call: TRBD1; clone_size: .; v_call: TRBV7-2; cdr3_nt: TGTGCCAGCAGCCCCGTGGGGACAGGGTATGGCTACACCTTC; cdr3_aa: CASSPVGTGYGYTF
j_call: TRBJ2-5; d_call: TRBD2; clone_size: few; v_call: TRBV4-2; cdr3_nt: TGTGCCAGCAGCCAAGATGGAGTACTAGCGGGACAAGAGACCCAGTACTTC; cdr3_aa: CASSQDGVLAGQETQYF
j_call: TRBJ2-7; d_call: TRBD1; clone_size: .; v_call: TRBV6-5; cdr3_nt: TGTGCCAGCAGGGATGGACAGGGGATTTACTACGAGCAGTACTTC; cdr3_aa: CASRDGQGIYYEQYF
j_call: TRBJ1-1; d_call: .; clone_size: .; v_call: TRBV5-4; cdr3_nt: TGTGCCAGCAGCTCAAACCAGGGCACTGAAGCTTTCTTT; cdr3_aa: CASSSNQGTEAFF
j_call: TRBJ2-1; d_call: TRBD1; clone_size: medium-sized; v_call: TRBV6-4; cdr3_nt: TGTGCCAGCAGTGCGTCTGAACAGGGGGCGGATGAGCAGTTCTTC; cdr3_aa: CASSASEQGADEQFF
j_call: TRBJ2-1; d_call: TRBD2; clone_size: .; v_call: TRBV4-1; cdr3_nt: TGCGCCAGCAGCCAAGACGGCGGGGGGGCGCCAGGGGATGAGCAGTTCTTC; cdr3_aa: CASSQDGGGAPGDEQFF
j_call: TRBJ1-5; d_call: .; clone_size: .; v_call: TRBV2; cdr3_nt: TGTGCCAGCAGTGTTCAGGGCCGCAATCAGCCCCAGCATTTT; cdr3_aa: CASSVQGRNQPQHF
j_call: TRBJ2-3; d_call: TRBD2; clone_size: .; v_call: TRBV25-1; cdr3_nt: TGTGCCAGCGGGCGGGGGGGCTCTGTAGATACGCAGTATTTT; cdr3_aa: CASGRGGSVDTQYF
j_call: TRBJ2-3; d_call: TRBD2; clone_size: .; v_call: TRBV4-1; cdr3_nt: TGCGCCAGCGGAGGGACTAGCGGGGGGACCCCGGCAGATACGCAGTATTTT; cdr3_aa: CASGGTSGGTPADTQYF
j_call: TRBJ1-2; d_call: .; clone_size: .; v_call: TRBV27; cdr3_nt: TGTGCCAGCAGCTGGCGGGCTGCTAACTATGGCTACACCTTC; cdr3_aa: CASSWRAANYGYTF
j_call: TRBJ2-7; d_call: TRBD2; clone_size: .; v_call: TRBV5-1; cdr3_nt: TGCGCCAGCAGCCCCCCGGCGGGGGGCTTCGACGAGCAGTACTTC; cdr3_aa: CASSPPAGGFDEQYF
j_call: TRBJ2-4; d_call: TRBD1; clone_size: .; v_call: TRBV9; cdr3_nt: TGTGCCAGCAGCGGCGACAGGGTTGCCAAAAACATTCAGTACTTC; cdr3_aa: CASSGDRVAKNIQYF
j_call: TRBJ1-5; d_call: TRBD1; clone_size: few; v_call: TRBV15; cdr3_nt: TGTGCCACCAGCAGAGATGGCGGACAGGGGCAGCCCCAGCATTTT; cdr3_aa: CATSRDGGQGQPQHF
j_call: TRBJ2-2; d_call: TRBD1; clone_size: once; v_call: TRBV6-1; cdr3_nt: TGTGCCAGCAGTCAACAGGGGCGGGTAGCCGGGGAGCTGTTTTTT; cdr3_aa: CASSQQGRVAGELFF
j_call: TRBJ1-5; d_call: .; clone_size: .; v_call: TRBV30; cdr3_nt: TGTGCCTGGAGCGCCTCGGGAGGCCAGCCCCAGCATTTT; cdr3_aa: CAWSASGGQPQHF
j_call: TRBJ1-6; d_call: .; clone_size: .; v_call: TRBV4-3; cdr3_nt: TGCGCCAGCAGCCGATCGGGACACTCCTCCAACTATAATTCACCCCTCCACTTT; cdr3_aa: CASSRSGHSSNYNSPLHF